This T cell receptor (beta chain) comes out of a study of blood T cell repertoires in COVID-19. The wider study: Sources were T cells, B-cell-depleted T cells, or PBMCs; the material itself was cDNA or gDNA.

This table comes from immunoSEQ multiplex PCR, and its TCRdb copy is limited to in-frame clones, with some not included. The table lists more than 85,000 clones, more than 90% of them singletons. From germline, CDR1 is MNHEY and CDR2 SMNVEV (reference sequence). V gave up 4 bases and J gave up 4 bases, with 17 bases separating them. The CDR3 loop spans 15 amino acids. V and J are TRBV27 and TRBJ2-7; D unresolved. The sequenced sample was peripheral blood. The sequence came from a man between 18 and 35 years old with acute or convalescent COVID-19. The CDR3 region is CASSSSLLLSYEQYF. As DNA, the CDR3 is TGTGCCAGCAGTTCGAGCCTCCTGCTTTCTTACGAGCAGTACTTC.